Listed here are 31 T cell receptor beta chains from one sample, sequenced in a study of blood T cell repertoires in COVID-19. Measured with immunoSEQ multiplex PCR; TCRdb has only the in-frame clones, and not every one. The repertoire includes about 130,000 clones, roughly 69% of them detected once, and about 1.9% sits in the top ten. Sequencing was done on a sample of peripheral blood. These receptor sequences come from a woman in her 70s with acute or convalescent COVID-19.

The chain couples TRBV19 to TRBJ1-6, with D possibly matching TRBD1 (6 bases). Germline V gives CDR1 LNHDA, CDR2 SQIVND (reference sequence). V gave up 10 bases and J gave up 0 bases, with 10 bases separating them. The CDR3 is made up of 14 amino acids. The CDR3 protein is CATKGGSYNSPLHF. CDR3 in DNA: TGTGCCACCAAAGGGGGCTCCTATAATTCACCCCTCCACTTT.

This rearrangement joins TRBV7-9 to TRBJ1-2, with D possibly TRBD1 on 5 matching bases. Germline CDR1 is SEHNR and CDR2 is FQNEAQ (reference sequence). The CDR3 runs to 16 residues. The V end lost 7 bases, the J end lost 0 bases, and 18 bases lay between the germline ends. CDR3 nucleotide sequence: TGTGCCAGCACCACCGGGACTCATCCTTCTAACTATGGCTACACCTTC. This gives the protein CASTTGTHPSNYGYTF.

The chain combines TRBV2 with TRBJ1-2, with D uncertain. The CDR3 consists of 14 residues. Trimming stripped 2 bases from V and 4 bases from J, with 11 bases between. Germline CDR1 reads SNHLY; CDR2 reads FYNNEI. CDR3 bases: TGTGCCAGCAGTGAAAGCGGGAGTACCTATGGCTACACCTTC. This translates into CASSESGSTYGYTF. Full variable domain (outside the CDR3, taken from reference TRBV2 and TRBJ1-2): EPEVTQTPSHQVTQMGQEVILRCVPISNHLYFYWYRQILGQKVEFLVSFYNNEISEKSEIFDDQFSVERPDGSNFTLKIRSTKLEDSAMYFCASSESGSTYGYTFGSGTRLTVV.

J is TRBJ2-7 and V is TRBV30; the D gene is possibly TRBD1 (5 bases). The CDR3 contains 13 residues. From germline, CDR1 is GTSNPN and CDR2 SVGIG (reference sequence). V dropped 0 bases and J dropped 4 bases, with 10 bases sitting between them. CDR3 loop: CAWSVQVLYEQYF. The DNA for the CDR3 is TGTGCCTGGAGTGTACAGGTTCTTTACGAGCAGTACTTC.

V and J are TRBV2 and TRBJ1-4, with 7 bases that match TRBD1. The CDR3 runs to 15 residues. From germline, CDR1 is SNHLY and CDR2 FYNNEI. After removal of 7 bases from V and 5 bases from J, the junction contained 10 bases not matched to a gene. The CDR3 coding sequence is TGTGCCAGCATCCCCGTACAGGGGAGCAATGAAAAACTGTTTTTT. This sequence encodes CASIPVQGSNEKLFF.

About this clone itself: Distinct nucleotide sequences in the sample also encode this CDR3. This rearrangement joins TRBV10-3 to TRBJ1-1, with TRBD1 matching 8 bases. The CDR3 contains 14 residues. Losses at the gene ends were 6 bases for V and 2 bases for J; bases not matched to a gene: 5. Per germline, CDR1 ENHRY and CDR2 SYGVKD. The CDR3 here is CAISGQGRNTEAFF. Written as DNA, the CDR3 is TGTGCCATCAGCGGACAGGGAAGAAACACTGAAGCTTTCTTT.

The CDR3, as DNA: TGCAGTGCTAGTCAGACTAGCGCTAGCACAGATACGCAGTATTTT. It is translated as CSASQTSASTDTQYF. V gene TRBV20-1 combines with J gene TRBJ2-3; TRBD2 agrees at 8 bases. From germline, CDR1 is DFQATT and CDR2 SNEGSKA (reference sequence). Trimming removed 3 bases from V and 0 bases from J; junction bases left unmatched: 5. This CDR3 spans 15 amino acids.

Here the CDR3 DNA reads TGTGCCAGCCGGGACAGGAGATGGGGGGCAGATACGCAGTATTTT. Amino acids: CASRDRRWGADTQYF. The chain couples TRBV6-5 to TRBJ2-3, with TRBD1 matching 8 bases. V gave up 8 bases and J gave up 4 bases; unmatched junction bases: 11. CDR3 size: 15 residues. Germline lookup yields CDR1 MNHEY and CDR2 SVGAGI.

The rearrangement joins TRBV30 to TRBJ1-2; 9 nucleotides line up with TRBD1. CDR3 size: 13 residues. V lost 5 bases to trimming and J lost 7 bases; unmatched junction nucleotides: 8. The germline gives CDR1 GTSNPN, CDR2 SVGIG (reference sequence). CDR3 nucleotide sequence: TGTGCCTGGGCCCCCCAGACAGGGGGTGGCTACACCTTC. Protein: CAWAPQTGGGYTF.

This sequence joins TRBV5-6 and TRBJ2-7; 7 nucleotides align to TRBD2. CDR1 and CDR2 from the germline V gene are SGHDT and YYEEEE. This CDR3 is 15 amino acids long. V shed 4 bases, J shed 3 bases, and the junction held 10 bases outside the gene matches. Here the CDR3 DNA reads TGTGCCAGCAGCGAAAGGGGCGGGAGTCTCTACGAGCAGTACTTC. This encodes CASSERGGSLYEQYF.

This chain connects TRBV2 to TRBJ2-7, with D hard to call. V shed 3 bases and J shed 0 bases, with 9 bases lying between them. The CDR3 length is 14 residues. Germline assignment: CDR1 SNHLY and CDR2 FYNNEI. The DNA for the CDR3 is TGTGCCAGCAGTGACCAGGCCCTCTCCTACGAGCAGTACTTC. Encoded protein: CASSDQALSYEQYF.

The rearrangement links TRBV18 to TRBJ2-7; 7 bases map to TRBD2. The germline gives CDR1 KGHSH, CDR2 LQKENI. V lost 5 bases to trimming and J lost 6 bases; unmatched junction nucleotides: 16. This CDR3 is 16 amino acids long. The CDR3 sequence is CASSTSPAGEGREQYF. In DNA form, the CDR3 reads TGTGCCAGCTCAACGAGCCCTGCGGGAGAAGGACGCGAGCAGTACTTC.

This chain links TRBV18 with TRBJ2-2, with D possibly being TRBD2 (6 bases). Per the germline V gene, CDR1 is KGHSH and CDR2 is LQKENI. The CDR3 is 16 residues long. The V and J ends lost 5 bases and 2 bases respectively, with 15 bases between them. CDR3 residues: CASSSKTTRNTGELFF. The CDR3 nucleotides read TGTGCCAGCTCATCTAAGACGACTAGAAACACCGGGGAGCTGTTTTTT.

The chain joins TRBV15 to TRBJ2-7; 7 positions agree with TRBD2. V trimming: 5 bases; J trimming: 1 base; junction bases outside the gene matches: 11. Germline CDR1 and CDR2: LNHNV and YYDKDF (reference sequence). The CDR3 has 16 residues. CDR3 nucleotide sequence: TGTGCCACCAGCGGTTGGGGGGGGAGGGCTTCCTACGAGCAGTACTTC. Translating gives CATSGWGGRASYEQYF.

The rearrangement joins TRBV5-1 to TRBJ1-4, with a weak D call TRBD1 (6 bases). The CDR3 runs 15 residues. Germline V gene sequence: CDR1 SGHRS, CDR2 YFSETQ. V lost 3 bases to trimming and J lost 4 bases, with 13 bases between them. As DNA, the CDR3 is TGCGCCAGCAGCTGGAAGACAGGACGTAATGAAAAACTGTTTTTT. This translates into CASSWKTGRNEKLFF.

This chain links TRBV5-1 with TRBJ1-6; 9 bases map to TRBD1. V trimming: 4 bases; J trimming: 8 bases; junction bases outside the gene matches: 10. The CDR3 is 16 residues long. In germline, CDR1 is SGHRS, CDR2 YFSETQ. CDR3 DNA sequence: TGCGCCAGCAGCCGGGGACAGGGTGCCGTGGATTCACCCCTCCACTTT. It translates to CASSRGQGAVDSPLHF.

This clone was picked up a small number of times. This chain uses TRBV21-1 with TRBJ1-4; the D segment call TRBD1 is taken from the table without a DNA check. TRBV21-1 is deemed a pseudogene. This CDR3 is built from 15 residues. The CDR3 loop is CASSAGTGEDEKLFF. The CDR3 DNA is TGTGCCAGCAGCGCAGGGACAGGGGAGGATGAAAAACTGTTTTTT.

The CDR3 sequence: CASSLAGSTNEKLFF. The CDR3 region has the DNA TGTGCCAGCAGCTTAGCAGGGAGTACTAATGAAAAACTGTTTTTT. The rearrangement uses TRBV7-6 and TRBJ1-4; D is unresolved. Germline CDR1 SGHVS, CDR2 FNYEAQ. The CDR3 length is 15 residues. Trimming took 0 bases from V and 2 from J, leaving 7 bases between them.

The chain has TRBV7-9 and TRBJ2-5; a weak D match, TRBD1 (5 bases). The V end was cut by 4 bases, the J end by 2 bases, with 14 bases between. The germline CDR1 and CDR2 sequences are SEHNR and FQNEAQ (reference sequence). CDR3 size: 15 residues. This CDR3 is CASSSPRQLQETQYF. The CDR3 DNA reads as TGTGCCAGCAGCTCCCCAAGACAGCTTCAAGAGACCCAGTACTTC.

This sequence joins TRBV27 and TRBJ2-3; D is possibly TRBD2 (6 bases). The CDR3 has 12 residues. Trimming stripped 1 base from V and 8 bases from J, with 7 bases between. Germline V gene sequence: CDR1 MNHEY, CDR2 SMNVEV (reference sequence). CDR3 DNA: TGTGCCAGCAGTTTATATAGCGGTACGCAGTATTTT. Translated, it gives CASSLYSGTQYF.

This clone has just a few counts. This chain connects TRBV6-5 to TRBJ2-5; weak D call: TRBD1 (6 bases). CDR1 and CDR2 from the germline V gene are MNHEY and SVGAGI. The CDR3 loop spans 14 amino acids. Trimming shortened V by 6 bases and J by 0 bases, and 11 bases separated the two germline ends. In nucleotides, the CDR3 is TGTGCCAGCAGCCTAGGGGGATACCAAGAGACCCAGTACTTC. Protein sequence: CASSLGGYQETQYF.

The rearrangement uses TRBV27 and TRBJ2-1, with D perhaps matching TRBD2 (6 bases). The CDR3 is made up of 16 amino acids. CDR1 and CDR2 (germline): MNHEY, SMNVEV (reference sequence). Trimming removed 2 bases from V and 0 bases from J, with 11 bases in between. The CDR3 region is CASSLKWGDSYNEQFF. CDR3 DNA sequence: TGTGCCAGCAGTTTAAAATGGGGGGACTCCTACAATGAGCAGTTCTTC.

The gene calls are TRBV19 and TRBJ2-3, with D perhaps matching TRBD2 (6 bases). The germline gives CDR1 LNHDA, CDR2 SQIVND (reference sequence). The ends were cut back, 8 bases at V and 5 bases at J, with 14 bases in the middle. The CDR3 runs 13 residues. The CDR3 DNA reads as TGTGCCAGTCGCACGGGAGTGGAAGATACGCAGTATTTT. Encoded protein: CASRTGVEDTQYF.

This clone came up a few times. The genes are TRBV27 and TRBJ2-5; D may be TRBD1 (5 bases). V lost 3 bases and J 0 bases, leaving 8 bases between the germline ends. This CDR3 region has 14 residues. Germline V CDR1 and CDR2: MNHEY, SMNVEV (reference sequence). The CDR3 region is CASSFKGDQETQYF. CDR3 DNA: TGTGCCAGCAGTTTCAAAGGGGACCAAGAGACCCAGTACTTC.

This clone was seen many times. The chain recombines TRBV2 with TRBJ1-5; 9 bases are shared with TRBD1. The V and J ends lost 7 bases and 6 bases, in that order; junction bases with no gene match: 7. CDR1 is SNHLY and CDR2 is FYNNEI in the germline V gene. The CDR3 extends over 14 amino acids. The CDR3 DNA reads TGTGCCAGCACCAAAGGACAGGGGAGTCAGCCCCAGCATTTT. Protein sequence: CASTKGQGSQPQHF.

Worth noting for this clone: Other DNA sequences in the sample encode the same CDR3. The chain uses TRBV6-5 and TRBJ1-6; D is unclear. The CDR3 has 14 amino acids. V was trimmed by 0 bases and J by 7 bases, leaving 7 bases between them. The germline CDR1 and CDR2 sequences are MNHEY and SVGAGI. The CDR3, as DNA: TGTGCCAGCAGTTACTCCCACAGAAATTCACCCCTCCACTTT. Translating it yields CASSYSHRNSPLHF.

This clone was detected a few times. The chain is built from TRBV7-2 and TRBJ2-2, with 7 bases identical to TRBD1. The CDR3 loop spans 15 amino acids. J gave up 4 bases and V 5 bases, and 7 bases lay outside the gene matches. Per the germline V gene, CDR1 is SGHTA and CDR2 is FQGNSA. The CDR3 DNA follows: TGTGCCAGCAGCCCAGGGGGTGGTATCACCGGGGAGCTGTTTTTT. It codes for CASSPGGGITGELFF.

This chain links TRBV9 with TRBJ2-1; D gene unclear. Germline-derived CDR1 and CDR2 are SGDLS and YYNGEE. The CDR3 totals 14 residues. The V and J ends lost 0 bases and 5 bases respectively, with 9 bases between them. The CDR3: CASSVGYRNNEQFF. The CDR3 DNA reads as TGTGCCAGCAGCGTAGGGTATAGAAACAATGAGCAGTTCTTC. Full variable domain (outside the CDR3, taken from reference TRBV9 and TRBJ2-1): DSGVTQTPKHLITATGQRVTLRCSPRSGDLSVYWYQQSLDQGLQFLIQYYNGEERAKGNILERFSAQQFPDLHSELNLSSLELGDSALYFCASSVGYRNNEQFFGPGTRLTVL.

In this sample, this clone turned up many times. The chain links TRBV6-6 to TRBJ1-1; D may be TRBD1 (5 bases). Between the trimmed V and J ends, which lost 5 bases and 0 bases, there was a span of 13 bases. Per germline, CDR1 MNHNY and CDR2 SVGAGI (reference sequence). The CDR3 extends over 15 amino acids. The CDR3 sequence: CASSDYLTVNTEAFF. In DNA, the CDR3 is TGTGCCAGCAGTGACTACCTGACAGTGAACACTGAAGCTTTCTTT.

J is TRBJ2-1 and V is TRBV4-1, with D perhaps TRBD2 (6 bases). With 0 bases removed from V and 3 bases from J, the gap between germline ends came to 15 bases. This CDR3 contains 17 residues. From germline, CDR1 is MGHRA and CDR2 YSYEKL. The CDR3 DNA reads as TGCGCCAGCAGCCAAGAAGAGGGAGCGGGTGGCTACAATGAGCAGTTCTTC. This translates into CASSQEEGAGGYNEQFF.

The DNA for the CDR3 is TGCGCCAGCAGCTTGGCGACTAAGGGCACCGGGGAGCTGTTTTTT. It specifies CASSLATKGTGELFF. The chain couples TRBV5-1 to TRBJ2-2; TRBD2 is a possible D gene (5 bases). Germline V gene sequence: CDR1 SGHRS, CDR2 YFSETQ. Trimming pared 0 bases from V and 4 bases from J, leaving 10 bases between. This CDR3 is 15 amino acids long.